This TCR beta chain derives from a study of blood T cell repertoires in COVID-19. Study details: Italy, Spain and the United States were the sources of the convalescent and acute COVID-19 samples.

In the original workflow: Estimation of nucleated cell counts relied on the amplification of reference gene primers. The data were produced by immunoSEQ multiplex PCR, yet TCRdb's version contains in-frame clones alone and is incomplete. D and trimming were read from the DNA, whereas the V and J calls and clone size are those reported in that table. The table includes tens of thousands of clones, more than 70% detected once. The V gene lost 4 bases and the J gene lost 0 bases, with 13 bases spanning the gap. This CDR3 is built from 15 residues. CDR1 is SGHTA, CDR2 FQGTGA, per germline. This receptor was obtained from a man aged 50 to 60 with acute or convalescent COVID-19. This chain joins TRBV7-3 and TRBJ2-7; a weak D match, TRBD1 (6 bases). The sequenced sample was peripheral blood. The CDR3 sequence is CASSSTGRSSYEQYV. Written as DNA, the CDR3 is TGTGCCAGCAGCTCCACAGGGCGCTCCTCCTACGAGCAGTACGTC.